Listed here are 23 T cell receptor beta chains from one sample, sequenced in a study of blood T cell repertoires in COVID-19. Libraries were prepared by immunoSEQ multiplex PCR; TCRdb keeps only in-frame clonotypes and omits some of them. The data hold about 190,000 clones, with less than 85% observed a single time. The sequenced material came from peripheral blood. The source of these receptors is a man in his fifties or sixties who had recovered from COVID-19.

The chain joins TRBV5-1 to TRBJ2-3, with 9 bases lining up with TRBD1. J lost 1 base, V lost 4 bases, and 13 bases had no gene match. The CDR3 length is 18 residues. Germline CDR1 and CDR2: SGHRS and YFSETQ. CDR3: CASSDGTGWERGTDTQYF. CDR3 in DNA: TGCGCCAGCAGCGACGGGACAGGGTGGGAGCGGGGCACAGATACGCAGTATTTT.

J is TRBJ2-1 and V is TRBV7-9; tentative D call: TRBD2 (5 bases). This CDR3 region has 13 residues. V was cut by 1 base and J by 6 bases, with 7 bases left in between. Germline V CDR1 and CDR2: SEHNR, FQNEAQ (reference sequence). Here the CDR3 DNA reads TGTGCCAGCAGCTTAGAAGCGGCCAATGAGCAGTTCTTC. Translation gives CASSLEAANEQFF.

This clone was seen a few times. The chain has TRBV6-2 or TRBV6-3 and TRBJ1-2; the D is unclear. The V and J ends lost 3 bases and 8 bases respectively, with 13 bases between them. The germline gives CDR1 MNHEY, CDR2 SVGEGT. This CDR3 has 13 residues. In DNA, the CDR3 is TGTGCCAGCAGTTATTTGGCAGGAGGCGGCTACACCTTC. It is translated as CASSYLAGGGYTF.

V usage is TRBV6-4 and J usage is TRBJ2-3; D may be TRBD2 (5 bases). Trimming removed 5 bases from V and 2 bases from J, with 11 bases in between. The V gene's germline CDR1 is MRHNA and CDR2 SNTAGT. CDR3 size: 14 residues. The DNA of the CDR3 is TGTGCCAGCAGTTTCAGCGGAAACACAGATACGCAGTATTTT. Amino acid sequence: CASSFSGNTDTQYF.

This chain connects TRBV29-1 to TRBJ2-7; 8 bases fit TRBD2. CDR1 and CDR2 (germline): SQVTM, ANQGSEA. After removal of 3 bases from V and 8 bases from J, the junction contained 12 bases not matched to a gene. The CDR3 length is 14 residues. CDR3 sequence: CSVDTSVAGNQQYF. In nucleotides, the CDR3 is TGCAGCGTTGACACCTCGGTAGCGGGAAATCAGCAGTACTTC.

The chain recombines TRBV7-7 with TRBJ2-5, with 7 bases matching TRBD1. The CDR3 loop spans 15 amino acids. With V trimmed by 0 bases and J by 5 bases, 6 bases remained unmatched. Per the germline V gene, CDR1 is SSHAT and CDR2 is FNYEAQ (reference sequence). CDR3 region: CASSLAQGRGETQYF. The DNA of the CDR3 is TGTGCCAGCAGCTTAGCACAGGGGCGCGGGGAGACCCAGTACTTC. The whole variable domain, remainder taken from reference TRBV7-7 and TRBJ2-5, is GAGVSQSPRYKVTKRGQDVTLRCDPISSHATLYWYQQALGQGPEFLTYFNYEAQPDKSGLPSDRFSAERPEGSISTLTIQRTEQRDSAMYRCASSLAQGRGETQYFGPGTRLLVL.

The chain employs TRBV5-1 and TRBJ2-7; no clear D. The germline V gene encodes CDR1 SGHRS and CDR2 YFSETQ. The CDR3 covers 15 residues. V lost 4 bases and J 3 bases, leaving 17 bases between the germline ends. The CDR3 region has the DNA TGCGCCAGCAGCCTTGCTGGCACCTCAGGCTACGAGCAGTACTTC. Translating gives CASSLAGTSGYEQYF.

This sequence joins TRBV18 and TRBJ2-7; D unclear. V shed 3 bases and J shed 1 base, with 10 bases lying between them. Germline assignment: CDR1 KGHSH and CDR2 LQKENI. This CDR3 region has 14 residues. The CDR3 DNA sequence: TGTGCCAGCTCACCCAGTCGTGAATCCTACGAGCAGTACTTC. As protein: CASSPSRESYEQYF.

This clone has only a few counts. This sequence joins TRBV11-2 and TRBJ1-2; TRBD1 matches at 10 bases. The length of the CDR3 is 13 residues. Germline lookup yields CDR1 SGHAT and CDR2 FQNNGV. V lost 4 bases and J lost 7; bases outside the gene matches: 3. The CDR3 is CASSSGTGVGYTF. CDR3 in DNA: TGTGCCAGCAGCTCCGGGACAGGGGTTGGCTACACCTTC.

The rearrangement links TRBV4-1 to TRBJ2-7; TRBD2 agrees at 10 bases. Germline V gene data show CDR1 as MGHRA and CDR2 as YSYEKL. The CDR3 totals 16 residues. V dropped 2 bases and J dropped 3; count of bases not matched to a gene: 7. The CDR3 nucleotides are TGCGCCAGCAGCCAAACCGCTAGCGGGAGTAACTACGAGCAGTACTTC. Its protein is CASSQTASGSNYEQYF.

This clone has more than one count but fewer than ten. This rearrangement joins TRBV7-3 to TRBJ2-4; 7 nucleotides line up with TRBD1. V lost 5 bases to trimming and J lost 3 bases; unmatched junction nucleotides: 7. The CDR3 has 15 amino acids. CDR1 and CDR2 (germline): SGHTA, FQGTGA. In DNA form, the CDR3 reads TGTGCCAGCAGCCCCCTCCCAGGGGGCAAAAACATTCAGTACTTC. Residues: CASSPLPGGKNIQYF.

The chain carries TRBV4-1 and TRBJ2-2, with 7 bases fitting TRBD1. The CDR3 loop spans 18 amino acids. Germline-derived CDR1 and CDR2 are MGHRA and YSYEKL. V shed 3 bases, J shed 2 bases, and the junction held 12 bases outside the gene matches. DNA for the CDR3: TGCGCCAGCAGCCACAGACAGGGAAGGGGGACAAACACCGGGGAGCTGTTTTTT. Translated: CASSHRQGRGTNTGELFF.

The chain has TRBV7-9 and TRBJ2-5; TRBD2 is a possible D gene (5 bases). The CDR3 length is 13 residues. Trimming left V 3 bases short and J 3 bases short, with 8 bases between. The germline V gene has CDR1 SEHNR and CDR2 FQNEAQ (reference sequence). CDR3 sequence (DNA): TGTGCCAGCAGCTTTGCCGGGGAAGAGACCCAGTACTTC. Translating it yields CASSFAGEETQYF.

The chain couples TRBV25-1 to TRBJ2-1; 7 bases are a match to TRBD2. V dropped 1 base and J dropped 6; count of bases not matched to a gene: 6. The CDR3 extends over 15 amino acids. Germline V lookup: CDR1 MGHDK, CDR2 SYGVNS. The CDR3 region has the DNA TGTGCCAGCAGTGAATCGGGGGGTTGGATCAATGAGCAGTTCTTC. It translates to CASSESGGWINEQFF.

This clone occurred a few times. Other DNA sequences in this sample translate to the same CDR3. The CDR3 nucleotides read TGTGCCAGCAGCCGGGACAGAAGCTCTGGAAACACCATATATTTT. Protein product: CASSRDRSSGNTIYF. This sequence joins TRBV6-5 and TRBJ1-3; 7 bases agree with TRBD1. V shed 6 bases and J 0 bases; nucleotides not matched to a gene: 5. CDR3 length equals 15 residues. Germline CDR1 MNHEY, CDR2 SVGAGI.

The chain links TRBV7-3 to TRBJ2-7; 9 positions agree with TRBD2. The CDR3 runs to 15 residues. V gave up 7 bases and J gave up 1 base; unmatched junction bases: 8. CDR1 is SGHTA, CDR2 FQGTGA, per germline. CDR3 amino acids: CASTESGRRSYEQYF. CDR3 coding DNA: TGTGCCAGCACCGAGAGCGGGAGGCGTTCCTACGAGCAGTACTTC.

The rearrangement links TRBV10-2 to TRBJ2-1; 7 bases line up with TRBD2. The J segment lost 7 bases and the V segment lost 1 base, leaving 10 bases of the junction unmatched. Germline assignment: CDR1 WSHSY and CDR2 SAAADI. The CDR3 is 16 residues long. CDR3 in amino acids: CASSEFGEGRTNEQFF. CDR3 nucleotide sequence: TGCGCCAGCAGTGAGTTCGGGGAGGGCCGCACGAATGAGCAGTTCTTC.

The rearrangement links TRBV27 to TRBJ1-2; 10 nucleotides agree with TRBD1. V shed 5 bases and J 4 bases; nucleotides not matched to a gene: 4. The CDR3 length is 14 residues. Germline V gene data show CDR1 as MNHEY and CDR2 as SMNVEV (reference sequence). The CDR3 nucleotides read TGTGCCAGCAGTCGGGACAGGGGCAGCTATGGCTACACCTTC. It yields the protein CASSRDRGSYGYTF.

This clone was seen a handful of times. The V call is TRBV29-1, the J call TRBJ2-1, with 7 bases fitting TRBD2. V was clipped by 4 bases and J by 4 bases; unmatched bases: 4. The CDR3 runs 13 residues. Per germline, CDR1 SQVTM and CDR2 ANQGSEA. CDR3 amino acids: CSVVGRYYNEQFF. CDR3 nucleotides: TGCAGCGTTGTCGGGAGGTATTACAATGAGCAGTTCTTC.

This chain uses TRBV5-6 with TRBJ2-5, with TRBD1 as a possible D gene (5 bases). The CDR3 length is 15 residues. Trimming cost V 4 bases and J 2 bases, with 15 bases left between them. Germline CDR1 reads SGHDT; CDR2 reads YYEEEE. CDR3 amino acids: CASSLVVTEQETQYF. The CDR3 nucleotides are TGTGCCAGCAGCCTGGTTGTGACAGAGCAAGAGACCCAGTACTTC. The variable domain in full, completed from reference TRBV5-6 and TRBJ2-5, reads DAGVTQSPTHLIKTRGQQVTLRCSPKSGHDTVSWYQQALGQGPQFIFQYYEEEERQRGNFPDRFSGHQFPNYSSELNVNALLLGDSALYLCASSLVVTEQETQYFGPGTRLLVL.

The chain links TRBV27 to TRBJ1-4; TRBD1 matches 10 bases. CDR1 MNHEY and CDR2 SMNVEV come from the germline V gene (reference sequence). With 5 bases clipped from V and 8 bases from J, the junction kept 5 bases outside the gene matches. The CDR3 length is 14 residues. CDR3 region: CASSRTGGFEKLFF. The CDR3 region has the DNA TGTGCCAGCAGTAGGACAGGGGGGTTCGAAAAACTGTTTTTT.

This clone has a single count. Written as DNA, the CDR3 is TGTGCCAGCAGAACCAAAGGGGGGGGTTCACCCCTCCACTTT. Residues: CASRTKGGGSPLHF. The chain couples TRBV25-1 to TRBJ1-6; D perhaps matches TRBD1 (6 bases). V lost 6 bases to trimming and J lost 9 bases, with 15 bases between them. The CDR3 is 14 amino acids. Germline CDR1 MGHDK, CDR2 SYGVNS. Looking up the rest from reference TRBV25-1 and TRBJ1-6 gives the full variable domain: EADIYQTPRYLVIGTGKKITLECSQTMGHDKMYWYQQDPGMELHLIHYSYGVNSTEKGDLSSESTVSRIRTEHFPLTLESARPSHTSQYLCASRTKGGGSPLHFGNGTRLTVT.

This chain links TRBV7-8 with TRBJ2-7; D is perhaps TRBD2 (6 bases). The CDR3 is made up of 15 amino acids. CDR1 is SGHVS, CDR2 FQNEAQ, per germline. V lost 2 bases and J 0 bases, leaving 11 bases between the germline ends. CDR3 bases: TGTGCCAGCAGCTTATCTCGGGGGAGCTCCTACGAGCAGTACTTC. Amino acids: CASSLSRGSSYEQYF.